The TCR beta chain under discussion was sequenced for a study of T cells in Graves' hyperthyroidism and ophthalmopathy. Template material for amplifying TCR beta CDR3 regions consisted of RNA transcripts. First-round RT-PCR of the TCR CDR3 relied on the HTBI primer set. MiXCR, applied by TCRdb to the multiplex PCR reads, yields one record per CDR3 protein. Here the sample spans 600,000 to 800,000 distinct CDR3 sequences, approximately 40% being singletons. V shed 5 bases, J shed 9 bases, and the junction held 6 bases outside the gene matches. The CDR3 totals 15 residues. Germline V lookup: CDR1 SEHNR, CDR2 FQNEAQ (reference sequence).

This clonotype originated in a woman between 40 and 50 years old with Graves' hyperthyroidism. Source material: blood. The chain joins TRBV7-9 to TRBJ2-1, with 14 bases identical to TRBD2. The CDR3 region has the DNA TGTGCCAGCAGCCTCGGGACTAGCGGGAGAAGTGAGCAGTTCTTC. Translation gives CASSLGTSGRSEQFF. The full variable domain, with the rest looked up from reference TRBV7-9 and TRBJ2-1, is DTGVSQNPRHKITKRGQNVTFRCDPISEHNRLYWYRQTLGQGPEFLTYFQNEAQLEKSRLLSDRFSAERPKGSFSTLEIQRTEQGDSAMYLCASSLGTSGRSEQFFGPGTRLTVL.